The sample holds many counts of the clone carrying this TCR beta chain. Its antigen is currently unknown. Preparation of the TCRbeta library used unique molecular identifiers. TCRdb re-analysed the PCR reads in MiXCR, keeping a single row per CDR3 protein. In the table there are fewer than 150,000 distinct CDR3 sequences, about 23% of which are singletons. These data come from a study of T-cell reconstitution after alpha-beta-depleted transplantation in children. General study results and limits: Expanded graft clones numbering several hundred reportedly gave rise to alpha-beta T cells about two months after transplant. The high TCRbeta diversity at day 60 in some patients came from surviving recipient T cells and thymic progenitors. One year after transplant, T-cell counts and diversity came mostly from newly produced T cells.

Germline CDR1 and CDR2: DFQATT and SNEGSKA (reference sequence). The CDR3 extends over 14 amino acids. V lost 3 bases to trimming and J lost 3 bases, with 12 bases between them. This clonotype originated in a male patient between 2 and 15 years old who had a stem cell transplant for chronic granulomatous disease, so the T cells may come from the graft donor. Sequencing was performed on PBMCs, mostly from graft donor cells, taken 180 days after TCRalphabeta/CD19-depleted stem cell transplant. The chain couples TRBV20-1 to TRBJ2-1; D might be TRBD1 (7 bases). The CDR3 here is CSARSRGDYNEQFF. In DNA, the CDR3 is TGCAGTGCTAGGTCCAGGGGGGACTACAATGAGCAGTTCTTC.